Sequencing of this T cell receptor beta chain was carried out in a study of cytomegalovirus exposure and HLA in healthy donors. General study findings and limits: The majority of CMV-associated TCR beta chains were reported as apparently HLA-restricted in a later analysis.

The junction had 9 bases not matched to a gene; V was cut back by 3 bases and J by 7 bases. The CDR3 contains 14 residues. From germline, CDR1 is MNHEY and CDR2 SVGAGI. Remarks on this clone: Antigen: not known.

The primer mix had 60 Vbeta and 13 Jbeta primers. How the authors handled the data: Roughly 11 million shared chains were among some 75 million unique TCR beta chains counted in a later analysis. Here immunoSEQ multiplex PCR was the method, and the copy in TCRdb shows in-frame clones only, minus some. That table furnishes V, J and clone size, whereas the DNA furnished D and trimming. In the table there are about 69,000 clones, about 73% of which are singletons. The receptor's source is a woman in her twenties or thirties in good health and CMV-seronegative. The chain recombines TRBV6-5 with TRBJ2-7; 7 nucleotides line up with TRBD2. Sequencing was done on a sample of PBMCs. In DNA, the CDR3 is TGTGCCAGCAGTTATCGGCGGGGGAAGGTGGAGCAGTACTTC. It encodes CASSYRRGKVEQYF.